The entry below gives a single T cell receptor beta chain sequence along with its context. Its antigen is currently unknown. This record comes from a study of T cell repertoires in cytomegalovirus infection. At the level of the study: Use of recently identified HLA-C-restricted and well-studied HLA-B-restricted CMV epitopes was part of the study. Carrying CMV and the relevant HLA type showed in public TCR beta signatures.

TCRdb used MiXCR to reprocess the reads, holding one entry per CDR3 protein. This table has approximately 100,000 distinct CDR3 sequences, 29% appearing once. Study observations and caveats: Ex vivo, HLA-C-restricted CMV-specific TCR beta clonotypes prevailed over the rest of the response. Summed public TCR beta family frequency identified CMV carriers bearing the relevant HLA.

V was shortened by 3 bases and J by 0 bases, with 8 bases between the two germline ends. The CDR3 is made up of 14 amino acids. Germline CDR1 is MNHEY and CDR2 is SMNVEV (reference sequence). This clonotype was obtained from a human donor in good health (CMV status not recorded). Some clones in this sample may be carry-over from other donors' samples. V usage is TRBV27 and J usage is TRBJ1-1; D ambiguous. Sequences were derived from CD8+ T cells from cultured PBMCs, sampled from culture after CMV antigen stimulation. DNA of the CDR3: TGTGCCAGCAGTTTTGGGAACCTGAACACTGAAGCTTTCTTT. Translated, it gives CASSFGNLNTEAFF.